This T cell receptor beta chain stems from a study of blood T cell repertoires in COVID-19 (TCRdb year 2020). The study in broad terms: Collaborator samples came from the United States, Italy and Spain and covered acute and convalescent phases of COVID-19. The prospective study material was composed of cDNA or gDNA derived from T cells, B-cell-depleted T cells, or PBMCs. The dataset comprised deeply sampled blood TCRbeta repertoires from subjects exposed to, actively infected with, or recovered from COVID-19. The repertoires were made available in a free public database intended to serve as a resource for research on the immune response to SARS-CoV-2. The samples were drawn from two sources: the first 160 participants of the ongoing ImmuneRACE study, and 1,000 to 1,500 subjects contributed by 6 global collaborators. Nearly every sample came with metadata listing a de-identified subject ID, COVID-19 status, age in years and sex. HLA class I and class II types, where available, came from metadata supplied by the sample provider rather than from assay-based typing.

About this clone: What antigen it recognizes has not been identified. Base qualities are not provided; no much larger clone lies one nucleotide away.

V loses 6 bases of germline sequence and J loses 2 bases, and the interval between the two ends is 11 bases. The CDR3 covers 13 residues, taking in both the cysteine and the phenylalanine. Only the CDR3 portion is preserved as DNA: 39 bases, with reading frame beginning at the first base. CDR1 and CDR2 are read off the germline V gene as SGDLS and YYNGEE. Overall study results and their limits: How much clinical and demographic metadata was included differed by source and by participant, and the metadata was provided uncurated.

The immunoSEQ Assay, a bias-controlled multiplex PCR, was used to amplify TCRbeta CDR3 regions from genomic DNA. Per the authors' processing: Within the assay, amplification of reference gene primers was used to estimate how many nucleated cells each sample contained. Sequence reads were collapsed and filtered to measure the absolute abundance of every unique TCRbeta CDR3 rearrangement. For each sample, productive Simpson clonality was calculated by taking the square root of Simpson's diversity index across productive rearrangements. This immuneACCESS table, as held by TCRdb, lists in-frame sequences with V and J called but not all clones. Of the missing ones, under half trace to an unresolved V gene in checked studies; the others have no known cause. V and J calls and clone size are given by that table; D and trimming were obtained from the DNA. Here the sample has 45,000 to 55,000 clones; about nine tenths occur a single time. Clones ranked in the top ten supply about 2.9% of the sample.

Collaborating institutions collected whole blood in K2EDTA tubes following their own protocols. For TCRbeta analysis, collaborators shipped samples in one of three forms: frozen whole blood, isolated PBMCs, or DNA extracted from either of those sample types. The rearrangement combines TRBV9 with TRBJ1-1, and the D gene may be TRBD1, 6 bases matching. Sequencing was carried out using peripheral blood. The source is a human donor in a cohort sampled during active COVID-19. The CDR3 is CASTQGFNTEAFF. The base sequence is TGTGCCAGCACACAGGGTTTTAACACTGAAGCTTTCTTT.